This T cell receptor (beta chain) was observed in a study of molecular identifiers for immune sequencing clone quantification. This clonotype was seen a handful of times. Its matching antigen is unknown. Previously described methods and listed TCR primers produced bulk TCR libraries. From the PCR reads, TCRdb called clonotypes with MiXCR, one entry per CDR3 protein. Found here are tens of thousands of distinct CDR3 sequences, 25% of them singletons; the top ten hold 0.6% to 0.9%. The CDR3 consists of 15 residues. Looked up from germline, CDR1 is DFQATT and CDR2 is SNEGSKA (reference sequence). Trimming took 1 base from V and 0 from J; bases not matched to a gene: 3. Study conclusions and caveats: Jurkat TCR RNA spiked in from one cell (amid some 1.1 million naive cells) was reportedly detectable. Over 97% of CMV-specific effector molecules, but under 1% of naive ones, were in clones above 20 copies.

Naive CD8 T cell sorting was performed on the CD8+CD4-CCR7+CD45RA+ phenotype. The chain links TRBV20-1 to TRBJ2-1, with 7 positions matching TRBD1. The sequence was collected from a human donor in good health. Some libraries in this study had Jurkat cell RNA spiked in. Sequences were obtained from naive CD8+ T cells from blood, with Jurkat cell RNA spiked in. Described subset: FACS-sorted CD8+CD4-CCR7+CD45RA+ naive T cells. The CDR3 reads CSARGGTDSYNEQFF. As DNA, the CDR3 is TGCAGTGCTAGAGGAGGGACAGACTCCTACAATGAGCAGTTCTTC.